This T cell receptor (beta chain) derives from a study of T cell responses to AZD1222 COVID-19 vaccine. Using immunoSEQ multiplex PCR, the repertoire was profiled, and TCRdb retains in-frame clones only, with some absent. Counted here are approximately 67,000 clones, 80% to 90% occurring once; the ten biggest clones make up 2.5%. The CDR3 is 13 amino acids. Germline CDR1 and CDR2: DFQATT and SNEGSKA (reference sequence). V was clipped by 3 bases and J by 6 bases, with 12 bases between them. The sequence derives from an adult in good health. The J gene is TRBJ1-5, the V gene TRBV20-1, with D possibly TRBD1 on 5 matching bases. This sample comprised peripheral blood, obtained on day 0 of AZD1222 vaccination. CDR3 region: CSASWGTSQPQHF. DNA for the CDR3: TGCAGTGCTAGTTGGGGCACGAGTCAGCCCCAGCATTTT.